These T cell receptor beta chains were read from a single sample in a study of T cell responses to AZD1222 COVID-19 vaccine. Measured with immunoSEQ multiplex PCR; TCRdb has only the in-frame clones, and not every one. Of about 170,000 clones listed, approximately 90% were seen once; the top ten hold about 6.9%. This sample comprised peripheral blood, obtained on day 0 of AZD1222 vaccination. These receptors all stem from an adult in good health. CDR3s include the opening cysteine and the closing phenylalanine or tryptophan. The D gene is left open where the match is weak. A row's size may be missing; if present it is once, few, many or a size class.

CDR3nt: TGCAGTGGTAGCGACTCCTACGAGCAGTACTTC; CDR3aa: CSGSDSYEQYF; len: 11; abundance: .; v_gene: TRBV20-1; d_gene: .; j_gene: TRBJ2-7
CDR3nt: TGTGCCAGCTTCCCCACGACTAGCGGGGGCCACGGGGATACGCAGTATTTT; CDR3aa: CASFPTTSGGHGDTQYF; len: 17; abundance: .; v_gene: TRBV28; d_gene: TRBD2; j_gene: TRBJ2-3
CDR3nt: TGTGCCAGCAGCCAAGCCTTGGGGGTCTCTTCACCCCTCCACTTT; CDR3aa: CASSQALGVSSPLHF; len: 15; abundance: .; v_gene: TRBV3-1/TRBV3-2; d_gene: .; j_gene: TRBJ1-6
CDR3nt: TGTGCCAGCACCAGGGATCCCACCGGGGAGCTGTTTTTT; CDR3aa: CASTRDPTGELFF; len: 13; abundance: .; v_gene: TRBV11-3; d_gene: .; j_gene: TRBJ2-2
CDR3nt: TGTGCCAGCAGCCAAGGAGATCGAACTAACTATGGCTACACCTTC; CDR3aa: CASSQGDRTNYGYTF; len: 15; abundance: once; v_gene: TRBV3-1/TRBV3-2; d_gene: .; j_gene: TRBJ1-2
CDR3nt: TGTGCCAGCAGCCCTGACAGGGGTCGCAACGAGCAGTACTTC; CDR3aa: CASSPDRGRNEQYF; len: 14; abundance: .; v_gene: TRBV7-2; d_gene: TRBD1; j_gene: TRBJ2-7
CDR3nt: TGTGCCAGTAGCGATACCGGGACAGGGCTTTATTCACCCCTCCACTTT; CDR3aa: CASSDTGTGLYSPLHF; len: 16; abundance: .; v_gene: TRBV19; d_gene: TRBD1; j_gene: TRBJ1-6
CDR3nt: TGTGCCAGCAGTTACAAGAGGGGTGGGTACAATGAGCAGTTCTTC; CDR3aa: CASSYKRGGYNEQFF; len: 15; abundance: .; v_gene: TRBV6-5; d_gene: .; j_gene: TRBJ2-1
CDR3nt: TGTGCCAGCAGCTTCGACAGCCCTCCTGAAGCTTTCTTT; CDR3aa: CASSFDSPPEAFF; len: 13; abundance: .; v_gene: TRBV13; d_gene: .; j_gene: TRBJ1-1
CDR3nt: TGTGCCAGCACCTCCCCCGGGACAGGGGGTAATTCACCCCTCCACTTT; CDR3aa: CASTSPGTGGNSPLHF; len: 16; abundance: once; v_gene: TRBV9; d_gene: TRBD1; j_gene: TRBJ1-6
CDR3nt: TGTGCCAGCAGTTTTACACAGGGGTGGGGTCAGCCCCAGCATTTT; CDR3aa: CASSFTQGWGQPQHF; len: 15; abundance: once; v_gene: TRBV28; d_gene: TRBD1; j_gene: TRBJ1-5
CDR3nt: TGTGCCAGCAGCCAATGGGACCTATGGACTGAAGCTTTCTTT; CDR3aa: CASSQWDLWTEAFF; len: 14; abundance: .; v_gene: TRBV3-1/TRBV3-2; d_gene: .; j_gene: TRBJ1-1
CDR3nt: TGTGCCAGCAGCCTTTGGACAGGGGACGTCCTGACTTTC; CDR3aa: CASSLWTGDVLTF; len: 13; abundance: .; v_gene: TRBV11-3; d_gene: TRBD1; j_gene: TRBJ2-6
CDR3nt: TGTGCCAGCAGCGGGGGACTCTACTATAATTCACCCCTCCACTTT; CDR3aa: CASSGGLYYNSPLHF; len: 15; abundance: .; v_gene: TRBV5-6; d_gene: .; j_gene: TRBJ1-6
CDR3nt: TGTGCCAGCAGCTTTGCGGCTGCGAGCTCCTACAATGAGCAGTTCTTC; CDR3aa: CASSFAAASSYNEQFF; len: 16; abundance: once; v_gene: TRBV7-3; d_gene: .; j_gene: TRBJ2-1
CDR3nt: TGTGCCAGCAGCTTTGGGACAGGGGATTCACCCCTCCACTTT; CDR3aa: CASSFGTGDSPLHF; len: 14; abundance: .; v_gene: TRBV7-9; d_gene: TRBD1; j_gene: TRBJ1-6
CDR3nt: TGTGCCAGCAGCTTACAGGGGGCGGTCTATGGCTACACCTTC; CDR3aa: CASSLQGAVYGYTF; len: 14; abundance: .; v_gene: TRBV5-4; d_gene: TRBD1; j_gene: TRBJ1-2
CDR3nt: TGTGCCAGCAGTTTCGCGGGTACGGGGTCACCCCTCCACTTT; CDR3aa: CASSFAGTGSPLHF; len: 14; abundance: .; v_gene: TRBV27; d_gene: .; j_gene: TRBJ1-6
CDR3nt: TGTGCCAGCAGTCGGGACAGTAGCTCCTACGAGCAGTACTTC; CDR3aa: CASSRDSSSYEQYF; len: 14; abundance: .; v_gene: TRBV6-5; d_gene: TRBD1; j_gene: TRBJ2-7
CDR3nt: TGTGCCAGCAGCCAAGATTTCGACAGGGAGCCAGCTTTCTTT; CDR3aa: CASSQDFDREPAFF; len: 14; abundance: .; v_gene: TRBV3-1/TRBV3-2; d_gene: TRBD1; j_gene: TRBJ1-1
CDR3nt: TGTGCCAGCAGCCGCGGAGTCAATGAGCAGTTCTTC; CDR3aa: CASSRGVNEQFF; len: 12; abundance: .; v_gene: TRBV27; d_gene: .; j_gene: TRBJ2-1
CDR3nt: TGTGCCAGCAGCTTAGGTGGTCAGGGGAGCAATGAGCAGTTCTTC; CDR3aa: CASSLGGQGSNEQFF; len: 15; abundance: .; v_gene: TRBV11-3; d_gene: .; j_gene: TRBJ2-1
CDR3nt: TGTGCCAGCAGCCCTAAGACAGGGTGGAACTACGAGCAGTACTTC; CDR3aa: CASSPKTGWNYEQYF; len: 15; abundance: few; v_gene: TRBV7-8; d_gene: TRBD1; j_gene: TRBJ2-7
CDR3nt: TGTGCCAGCAGCCATGAAGGGCAGGGAACGAACACTGAAGCTTTCTTT; CDR3aa: CASSHEGQGTNTEAFF; len: 16; abundance: .; v_gene: TRBV7-3; d_gene: .; j_gene: TRBJ1-1
CDR3nt: TGCAGTGCTAGTCTTAGCGTAATCGGACTAGCGGGGGGGCGGGCAGATACGCAGTATTTT; CDR3aa: CSASLSVIGLAGGRADTQYF; len: 20; abundance: .; v_gene: TRBV20-1; d_gene: TRBD2; j_gene: TRBJ2-3
CDR3nt: TGCAGCGTTGCGACTGAATCAAATGAGCAGTTCTTC; CDR3aa: CSVATESNEQFF; len: 12; abundance: .; v_gene: TRBV29-1; d_gene: .; j_gene: TRBJ2-1
CDR3nt: TGCGCCAGCAGTCGGACAGCGCTTCGGGGCACTGAAGCTTTCTTT; CDR3aa: CASSRTALRGTEAFF; len: 15; abundance: .; v_gene: TRBV23-1; d_gene: .; j_gene: TRBJ1-1
CDR3nt: TGTGCCAGCAGCTTAATTCTCGCCCAGCCCCAGCATTTT; CDR3aa: CASSLILAQPQHF; len: 13; abundance: .; v_gene: TRBV7-3; d_gene: .; j_gene: TRBJ1-5
CDR3nt: TGCGCCAGCAGCCACCGGGCACAGGGGCCTATCGGGCAGTACTTC; CDR3aa: CASSHRAQGPIGQYF; len: 15; abundance: .; v_gene: TRBV4-3; d_gene: TRBD1; j_gene: TRBJ2-7
CDR3nt: TGTGCCAGCAGCTTAGAGGGGAGGCGTACCTACGAGCAGTACTTC; CDR3aa: CASSLEGRRTYEQYF; len: 15; abundance: .; v_gene: TRBV7-2; d_gene: .; j_gene: TRBJ2-7
CDR3nt: TGTGCCAGCAGCCCCTATACAGGGACCTACGAGCAGTACTTC; CDR3aa: CASSPYTGTYEQYF; len: 14; abundance: .; v_gene: TRBV5-4; d_gene: .; j_gene: TRBJ2-7